This T cell receptor beta chain is drawn from a study of early T cells in non-severe SARS-CoV-2 infection. On the study more broadly: Sequenced material consisted of bulk RNA (from unsorted whole blood), and chains were unpaired.

Points from the study as a whole: Clonotype matching in VDJdb favored anti-spike CD8 responses and did not capture private and CD4 specificities.

Individually, cDNA molecules had unique molecular identifiers attached to them. TCRdb fed the 5' RACE reads into MiXCR, producing one record per CDR3 protein. The top ten clones hold about 1.2% of a sample with roughly 56,000 distinct CDR3 sequences, roughly a tenth of them seen once. Points on this clonotype: Its antigen is undetermined.

The specimen was whole blood. This clonotype was obtained from an adult who was a healthcare worker with PCR-confirmed SARS-CoV-2 infection or an uninfected control (not recorded which).

The CDR3 coding sequence is TGTGCCAGCAGGGGACTAGCGTACACCGGGGAGCTGTTTTTT. Encoded protein: CASRGLAYTGELFF. V usage is TRBV6-1 and J usage is TRBJ2-2, with 10 positions matching TRBD2. The CDR3 runs to 14 residues. Germline V gene lookup returns CDR1 MNHNS and CDR2 SASEGT. The trim removed 6 bases at V and 3 bases at J, leaving 1 base unmatched.